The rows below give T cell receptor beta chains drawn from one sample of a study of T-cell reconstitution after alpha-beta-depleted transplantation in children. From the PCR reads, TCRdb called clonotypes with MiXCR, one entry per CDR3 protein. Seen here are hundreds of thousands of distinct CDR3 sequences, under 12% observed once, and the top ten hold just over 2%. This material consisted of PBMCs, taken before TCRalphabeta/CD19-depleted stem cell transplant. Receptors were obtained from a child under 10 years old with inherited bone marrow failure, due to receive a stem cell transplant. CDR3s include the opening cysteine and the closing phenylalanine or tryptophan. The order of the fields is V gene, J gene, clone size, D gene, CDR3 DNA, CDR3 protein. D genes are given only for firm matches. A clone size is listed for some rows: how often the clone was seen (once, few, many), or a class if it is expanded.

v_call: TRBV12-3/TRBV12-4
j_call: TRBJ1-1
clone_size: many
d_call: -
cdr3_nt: TGTGCCAGCAGGGACACAGGGAACACTGAAGCTTTCTTT
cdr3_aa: CASRDTGNTEAFF

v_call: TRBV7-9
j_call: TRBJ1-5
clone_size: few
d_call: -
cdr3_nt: TGTGCCAGCAGCATGGACGGGAATCAGCCCCAGCATTTT
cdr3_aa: CASSMDGNQPQHF

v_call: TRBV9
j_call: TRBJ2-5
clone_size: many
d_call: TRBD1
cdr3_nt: TGTGCCAGCAGCGCTAGGACAGGGGGCAGCGGGACCCAGTACTTC
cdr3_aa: CASSARTGGSGTQYF

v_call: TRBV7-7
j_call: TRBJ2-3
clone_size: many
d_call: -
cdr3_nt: TGTGCTAGCAGCTTAGGGGAGATGGAGGCAGATACGCAGTATTTT
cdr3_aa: CASSLGEMEADTQYF

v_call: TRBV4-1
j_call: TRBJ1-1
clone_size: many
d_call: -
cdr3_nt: TGCGCCAGCAGCGCACAGGGCCGGGATGAGGCTTTCTTT
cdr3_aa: CASSAQGRDEAFF

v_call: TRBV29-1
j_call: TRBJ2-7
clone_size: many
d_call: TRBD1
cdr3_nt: TGCAGCGTGGGGACAGCCTACGAGCAGTACTTC
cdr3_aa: CSVGTAYEQYF

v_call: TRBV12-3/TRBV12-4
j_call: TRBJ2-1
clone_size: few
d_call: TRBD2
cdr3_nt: TGTGCCAGCAGCCCCACCGGGACTAGCGGGGATAATGAGCAGTTCTTC
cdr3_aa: CASSPTGTSGDNEQFF

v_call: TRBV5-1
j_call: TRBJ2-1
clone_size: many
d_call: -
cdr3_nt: TGCGCCAGCTTTTCCCTAGCATCCTACAATGAGCAGTTCTTC
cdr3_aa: CASFSLASYNEQFF

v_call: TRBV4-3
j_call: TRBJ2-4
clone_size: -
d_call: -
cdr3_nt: TGCGCCAGCAGTCCCCGAGCCGGGACCCAGAGTCCCAAAAACATTCAGTACTTC
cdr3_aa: CASSPRAGTQSPKNIQYF

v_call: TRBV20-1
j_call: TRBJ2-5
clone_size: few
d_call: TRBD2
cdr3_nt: TGCAGTGCTAGAGGACTAGCGGGAGACTTAGAGACCCAGTACTTC
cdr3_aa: CSARGLAGDLETQYF

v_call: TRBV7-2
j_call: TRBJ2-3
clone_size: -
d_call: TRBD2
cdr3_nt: TGTGCCAGCAGCGGGAGGGATGGGGATACGCAGTATTTT
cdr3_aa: CASSGRDGDTQYF

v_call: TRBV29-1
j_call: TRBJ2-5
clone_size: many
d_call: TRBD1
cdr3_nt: TGCAGCGTTTCCCCGGGACAGGGGATACAGACCCAGTACTTC
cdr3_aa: CSVSPGQGIQTQYF

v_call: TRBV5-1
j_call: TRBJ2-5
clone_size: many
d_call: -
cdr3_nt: TGCGCCAGCAGCGTGGGACCGGAGACCCAGTACTTC
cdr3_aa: CASSVGPETQYF

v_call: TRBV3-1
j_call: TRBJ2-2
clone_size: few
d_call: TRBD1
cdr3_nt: TGTGCCAGCAGGAGCCGGGACAGACTTACCGGGGAGCTGTTTTTT
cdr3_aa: CASRSRDRLTGELFF

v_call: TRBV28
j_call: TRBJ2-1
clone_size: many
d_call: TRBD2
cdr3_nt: TGTGCCAGCAGGATAGCGGGAGGGCCAACCTACAATGAGCAGTTCTTC
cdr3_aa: CASRIAGGPTYNEQFF

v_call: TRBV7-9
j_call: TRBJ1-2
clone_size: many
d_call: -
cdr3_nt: TGTGCCAGCAGCTTAGGAACCAGCATTTACTTATATGGCTACACCTTC
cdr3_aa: CASSLGTSIYLYGYTF

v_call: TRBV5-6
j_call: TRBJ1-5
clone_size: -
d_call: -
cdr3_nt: TGTGCCAGCAGCTTTGGCGGGGTATCTCAGCCCCAGCATTTT
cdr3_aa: CASSFGGVSQPQHF

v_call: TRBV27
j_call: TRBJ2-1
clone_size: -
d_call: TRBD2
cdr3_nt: TGTGCCAGCAGCACCCGGACTAGCGGCTACAATGAGCAGTTCTTC
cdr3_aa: CASSTRTSGYNEQFF

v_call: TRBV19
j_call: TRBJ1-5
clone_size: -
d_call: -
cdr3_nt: TGTGCCAGTAGTTGGGGGGCTCAGCCCCAGCATTTT
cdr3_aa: CASSWGAQPQHF

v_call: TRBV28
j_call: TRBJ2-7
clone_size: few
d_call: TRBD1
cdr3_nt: TGTGCCAGCAGTTTCCCAGACAGGGTGACATCCTACGAGCAGTACTTC
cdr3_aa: CASSFPDRVTSYEQYF

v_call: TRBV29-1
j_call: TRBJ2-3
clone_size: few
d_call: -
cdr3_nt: TGCAGCGTTGAAGATCCCGGGCCAGATACGCAGTATTTT
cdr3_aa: CSVEDPGPDTQYF

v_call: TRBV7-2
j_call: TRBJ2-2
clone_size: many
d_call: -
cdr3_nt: TGTGCCAGCAGCTTCCGAGGGGGGGTGGCCGGGGAGCTGTTTTTT
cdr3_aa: CASSFRGGVAGELFF

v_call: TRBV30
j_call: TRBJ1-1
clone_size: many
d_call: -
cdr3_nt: TGTGCCTGGAGTGTAACCCAGTGGCCTGAAGCTTTCTTT
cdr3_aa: CAWSVTQWPEAFF

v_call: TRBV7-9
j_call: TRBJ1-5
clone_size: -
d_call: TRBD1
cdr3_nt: TGTGCCAGCACCCAGGGGGATCAGCCCCAGCATTTT
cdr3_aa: CASTQGDQPQHF

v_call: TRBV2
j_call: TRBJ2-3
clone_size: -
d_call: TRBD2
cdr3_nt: TGTGCCAGCAGTGAATCAGCGGGAGGGGATACGCAGTATTTT
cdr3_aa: CASSESAGGDTQYF

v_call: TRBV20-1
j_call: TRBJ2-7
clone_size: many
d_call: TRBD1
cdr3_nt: TGCAGTGCGGGGGACAGGCTGACCTACGAGCAGTACTTC
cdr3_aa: CSAGDRLTYEQYF

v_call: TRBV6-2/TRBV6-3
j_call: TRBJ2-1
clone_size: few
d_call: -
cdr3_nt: TGTGCCAGCAGTTTTTCCCAGGGAGCTCCCTACAATGAGCAGTTCTTC
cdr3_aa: CASSFSQGAPYNEQFF

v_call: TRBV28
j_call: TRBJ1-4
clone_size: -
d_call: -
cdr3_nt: TGTGCCAGCAGATCGTGGGGGGTTCAAGAAAAACTGTTTTTT
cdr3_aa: CASRSWGVQEKLFF

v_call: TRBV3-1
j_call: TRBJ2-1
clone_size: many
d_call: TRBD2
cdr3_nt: TGTGCCAGCAGCCAACTAGCGGGAGGGGATGAGCAGTTCTTC
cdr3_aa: CASSQLAGGDEQFF

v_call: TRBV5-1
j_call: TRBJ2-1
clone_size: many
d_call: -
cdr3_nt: TGCGCCAGCAGCTTGGGAGACAGGGAGGTCAATGAGCAGTTCTTC
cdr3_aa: CASSLGDREVNEQFF

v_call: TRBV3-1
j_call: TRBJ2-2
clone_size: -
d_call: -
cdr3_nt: TGTGCCAGCAGCCAAGAGTTAACCCGTCCAGGCCCCGGGGAGCTGTTTTTT
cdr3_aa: CASSQELTRPGPGELFF

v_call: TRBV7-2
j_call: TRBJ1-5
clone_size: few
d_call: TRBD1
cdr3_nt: TGTGCCAGCAGCTTAGGGTCCAGGGGGTTCGGTCAGCCCCAGCATTTT
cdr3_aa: CASSLGSRGFGQPQHF

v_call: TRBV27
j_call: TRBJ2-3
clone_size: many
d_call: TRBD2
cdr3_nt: TGTGCCAGCAGTTTACTTACAAAGGGGCTAGCGGGAGGAGCGGGCACAGATACGCAGTATTTT
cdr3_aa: CASSLLTKGLAGGAGTDTQYF

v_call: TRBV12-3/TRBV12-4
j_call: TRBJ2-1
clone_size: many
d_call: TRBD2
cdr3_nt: TGTGCCAGCAGTGCGGGACTAGCGACTTACAATGAGCAGTTCTTC
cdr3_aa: CASSAGLATYNEQFF

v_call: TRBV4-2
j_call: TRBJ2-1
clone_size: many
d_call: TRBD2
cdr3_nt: TGTGCCAGCAGCCAATCAGGACTAGCGGGAGGCCTCCACAATGAGCAGTTCTTC
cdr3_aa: CASSQSGLAGGLHNEQFF

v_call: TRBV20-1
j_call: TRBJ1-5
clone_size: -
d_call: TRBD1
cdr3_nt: TGCAGTGCTTTCGGACAGGGGGCATATCAGCCCCAGCATTTT
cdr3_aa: CSAFGQGAYQPQHF